This T cell receptor (beta chain) was identified in a study of blood T cell repertoires in COVID-19. Per the authors' pipeline: Amplified reference gene primers provided the basis for estimating nucleated cell counts. Measured with immunoSEQ multiplex PCR; TCRdb has only the in-frame clones, and not every one. D and trimming come from the DNA, and the V and J calls and clone size come from that table. This table has roughly 40,000 clones, roughly 90% appearing once. Trimming took 4 bases from V and 8 from J, leaving 22 bases between them. Germline V lookup: CDR1 SGHNT, CDR2 YYREEE (reference sequence). The CDR3 totals 16 residues.

This sequence joins TRBV5-4 and TRBJ2-1, with D maybe TRBD2 (7 bases). The sequencing input was peripheral blood. This sequence originates from a human donor in a cohort sampled during active COVID-19. The CDR3 region is CASSKGGGTQGDEQFF. The CDR3 DNA sequence: TGTGCCAGCAGCAAGGGGGGGGGTACGCAGGGCGATGAGCAGTTCTTC.